The 10 T cell receptor beta chains below come from one sample, sequenced in a study of blood T cell repertoires in COVID-19. Sequencing was performed with immunoSEQ multiplex PCR; in TCRdb, only in-frame clones are kept and a portion is missing. Found here are about 220,000 clones, around four fifths of them singletons; the top ten hold 7% to 10%. Input material: peripheral blood. The receptors were gathered from a woman in her forties or fifties with acute or convalescent COVID-19.

The chain employs TRBV10-3 and TRBJ2-3; a possible D gene is TRBD1 (5 bases). CDR3 length: 13 amino acids. CDR1 is ENHRY, CDR2 SYGVKD, per germline. V lost 5 bases and J 4 bases, leaving 10 bases between the germline ends. The CDR3 sequence: CAISQGFSDTQYF. The DNA of the CDR3 is TGTGCCATCAGTCAGGGCTTTTCAGATACGCAGTATTTT.

V is TRBV28 and J is TRBJ2-2; D is perhaps TRBD1 (5 bases). Germline lookup yields CDR1 MDHEN and CDR2 SYDVKM. The CDR3 runs to 15 residues. V lost 4 bases and J 2 bases, leaving 11 bases between the germline ends. CDR3 DNA: TGTGCCAGCAGTTCCCCAGGGTTAAACACCGGGGAGCTGTTTTTT. Residues: CASSSPGLNTGELFF.

This chain links TRBV6-6 with TRBJ2-1, with TRBD1 matching 10 bases. This CDR3 comprises 14 residues. The germline CDR1 and CDR2 sequences are MNHNY and SVGAGI (reference sequence). V dropped 5 bases and J dropped 15; count of bases not matched to a gene: 13. CDR3 bases: TGTGCCAGCAGTCCACCGGGACAGGGGTTGAGCTCGTTCTTC. Its translation is CASSPPGQGLSSFF.

Concerning this clone: Within the sample, other DNA sequences also encode this same CDR3. The rearrangement links TRBV5-1 to TRBJ2-2; a weak D match, TRBD1 (6 bases). With 0 bases removed from V and 5 bases from J, the gap between germline ends came to 8 bases. CDR3 length equals 14 residues. Germline V gives CDR1 SGHRS, CDR2 YFSETQ. As DNA, the CDR3 is TGCGCCAGCAGCTTGGCCCAGGGGACCGGGGAGCTGTTTTTT. Residues: CASSLAQGTGELFF.

The CDR3 DNA sequence: TGTGCCATCAAGTCTAGCGGGAGGGCCTCCTACAATGAGCAGTTCTTC. The encoded protein is CAIKSSGRASYNEQFF. The chain couples TRBV10-3 to TRBJ2-1; TRBD2 agrees at 12 bases. Germline CDR1 ENHRY, CDR2 SYGVKD. This CDR3 is built from 16 residues. The V segment lost 7 bases and the J segment 0 bases; nucleotides outside the gene matches: 4.

The gene calls are TRBV12-1 and TRBJ2-3; the table assigns TRBD1, which was not confirmed against the DNA. TRBV12-1 is a pseudogene. This CDR3 is built from 17 residues. CDR3 sequence (DNA): TGTGCCAGCAGCTTAAAAAATCCGGAGGGGGCAACAGATACGCAGTATTTT. This gives the protein CASSLKNPEGATDTQYF.

The J gene is TRBJ1-1, the V gene TRBV18; D unclear. Germline V gene lookup returns CDR1 KGHSH and CDR2 LQKENI. CDR3 length equals 12 residues. V was cut by 3 bases and J by 11 bases, with 13 bases left in between. The CDR3 spells CASSPTGFLAFF. DNA for the CDR3: TGTGCCAGCTCACCGACGGGGTTCCTCGCTTTCTTT.

The genes are TRBV7-3 and TRBJ2-1; 12 nucleotides agree with TRBD2. This CDR3 is 15 amino acids long. Trimming cost V 5 bases and J 9 bases; bases outside gene matches: 8. Germline values: CDR1 SGHTA, CDR2 FQGTGA. The CDR3 DNA follows: TGTGCCAGCAGCCGAGGACTAGCGGGATATGGTGAGCAGTTCTTC. The encoded protein is CASSRGLAGYGEQFF.

This chain links TRBV7-9 with TRBJ2-2; no firm D call. Germline V lookup: CDR1 SEHNR, CDR2 FQNEAQ (reference sequence). Between the trimmed V and J ends, which lost 5 bases and 2 bases, there was a span of 9 bases. The CDR3 has 14 residues. The DNA for the CDR3 is TGTGCCAGCAGCCAAACAGTAAACACCGGGGAGCTGTTTTTT. It specifies CASSQTVNTGELFF.

The rearrangement joins TRBV28 to TRBJ1-1; TRBD1 matches 11 bases. The CDR3 runs 16 residues. Germline loops: CDR1 MDHEN, CDR2 SYDVKM. V was pared by 5 bases and J by 8 bases, with 13 bases of the junction left unmatched. The CDR3 bases are TGTGCCAGCAGTCCCGCGGAGGCGCGGGACAGGGGGGAAGCTTTCTTT. Protein product: CASSPAEARDRGEAFF.